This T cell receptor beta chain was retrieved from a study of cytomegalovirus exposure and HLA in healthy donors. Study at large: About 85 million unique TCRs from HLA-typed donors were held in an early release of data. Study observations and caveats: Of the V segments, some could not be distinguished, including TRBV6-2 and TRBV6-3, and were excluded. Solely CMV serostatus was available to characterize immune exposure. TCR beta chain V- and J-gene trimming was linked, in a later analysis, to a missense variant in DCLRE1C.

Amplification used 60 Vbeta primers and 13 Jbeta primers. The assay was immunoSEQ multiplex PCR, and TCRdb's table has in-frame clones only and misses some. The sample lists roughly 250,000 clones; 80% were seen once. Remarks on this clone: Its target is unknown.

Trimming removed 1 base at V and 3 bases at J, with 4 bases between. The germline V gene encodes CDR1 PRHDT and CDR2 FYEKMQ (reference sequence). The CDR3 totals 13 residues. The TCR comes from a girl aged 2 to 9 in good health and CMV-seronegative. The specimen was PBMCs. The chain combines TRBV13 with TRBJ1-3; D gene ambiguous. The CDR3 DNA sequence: TGTGCCAGCAGCTTAGTGTATGGAAACACCATATATTTT. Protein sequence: CASSLVYGNTIYF. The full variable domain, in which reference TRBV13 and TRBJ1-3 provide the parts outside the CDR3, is AAGVIQSPRHLIKEKRETATLKCYPIPRHDTVYWYQQGPGQDPQFLISFYEKMQSDKGSIPDRFSAQQFSDYHSELNMSSLELGDSALYFCASSLVYGNTIYFGEGSWLTVV.